This note documents a single T cell receptor beta chain sequence. Its target is unknown. The data were taken from a study of cytomegalovirus exposure and HLA in healthy donors. Study-wide findings and caveats: While the bulk of TCR sequences proved rare, some public TCRs turned up in many donors.

Use of 60 Vbeta and 13 Jbeta primers characterized the PCR. Assay: immunoSEQ multiplex PCR; the TCRdb copy retains only in-frame clones and omits some. The data show some 120,000 clones, roughly 82% seen once. The CDR3 totals 13 residues. V was clipped by 3 bases and J by 4 bases, with 9 bases between them. Germline V gives CDR1 LNHDA, CDR2 SQIVND (reference sequence). The chain combines TRBV19 with TRBJ1-1; no firm D call. The receptor's source is a male donor in good health and CMV-seropositive. The specimen was PBMCs. The chain's CDR3 is CASSIRGSTEAFF. The CDR3 DNA is TGTGCCAGTAGTATTCGAGGGAGCACTGAAGCTTTCTTT. The full variable domain, completed using reference TRBV19 and TRBJ1-1, is DGGITQSPKYLFRKEGQNVTLSCEQNLNHDAMYWYRQDPGQGLRLIYYSQIVNDFQKGDIAEGYSVSREKKESFPLTVTSAQKNPTAFYLCASSIRGSTEAFFGQGTRLTVV.